Below are 23 T cell receptor beta chains sequenced from a single sample in a study of cytomegalovirus exposure and HLA in healthy donors. Amplification used 60 Vbeta primers and 13 Jbeta primers. Assay: immunoSEQ multiplex PCR; the TCRdb copy retains only in-frame clones and omits some. The table includes 150,000 or so clones, around 78% detected once. Sequencing was done on a sample of PBMCs. All receptors derive from a woman in her thirties or forties in good health and CMV-seronegative.

This clone came up a few times. This chain joins TRBV5-5 and TRBJ1-5; 10 nucleotides align to TRBD1. CDR3 length: 15 residues. V was pared by 1 base and J by 7 bases, with 5 bases of the junction left unmatched. Germline CDR1 reads SGHKS; CDR2 reads YYEKEE (reference sequence). CDR3 coding DNA: TGTGCCAGCAGCTTGACGGACAGGGGGGTCCAGCCCCAGCATTTT. Amino acids: CASSLTDRGVQPQHF.

This clone has just a few counts. The genes are TRBV28 and TRBJ1-2; no reliable D call. Looked up from germline, CDR1 is MDHEN and CDR2 is SYDVKM. This CDR3 comprises 12 residues. Trimming took 3 bases from V and 3 from J, leaving 5 bases between them. Written as DNA, the CDR3 is TGTGCCAGCAGTTTCGTCGACTATGGCTACACCTTC. Amino acids: CASSFVDYGYTF.

This rearrangement joins TRBV6-5 to TRBJ1-2; no clear D. CDR3 size: 13 residues. The V gene's germline CDR1 is MNHEY and CDR2 SVGAGI. V gave up 5 bases and J gave up 4 bases, with 11 bases separating them. CDR3 bases: TGTGCCAGCAGTGAGACAAGGATCTATGGCTACACCTTC. Encoded protein: CASSETRIYGYTF.

This clone was found once. One end of the junction is discordant with germline, which a read error may explain. The chain employs TRBV7-7 and TRBJ2-7, with D perhaps TRBD1 (5 bases). Germline lookup yields CDR1 SSHAT and CDR2 FNYEAQ (reference sequence). The CDR3 runs 15 residues. CDR3 nucleotides: TGTGCTAGCAGCTTAGGGCAGGGTCCCGGATACGAGCAGTACTTC. Translated, it gives CASSLGQGPGYEQYF.

The CDR3 nucleotides are TGTGCCAGCAGTTTGGACAGGGAAGATGGCTACACCTTC. As protein: CASSLDREDGYTF. The chain couples TRBV6-4 to TRBJ1-2, with 8 nucleotides matching TRBD1. Germline values: CDR1 MRHNA, CDR2 SNTAGT. The CDR3 runs 13 residues. Germline trimming cut 5 bases from V and 6 bases from J; bases unmatched to any gene: 5.

Regarding this clone: The same CDR3 arises from other DNA sequences in this sample as well. The chain combines TRBV19 with TRBJ1-3; the match to TRBD1 covers 7 bases. V lost 5 bases, J lost 0 bases, and 7 bases stayed unmatched. This CDR3 has 16 amino acids. The germline CDR1 and CDR2 sequences are LNHDA and SQIVND (reference sequence). The CDR3 DNA follows: TGTGCCAGTAGTCTCCGGGACAGCCTCTCTGGAAACACCATATATTTT. Its translation: CASSLRDSLSGNTIYF.

The chain recombines TRBV28 with TRBJ2-5; 10 bases align to TRBD1. Germline loops: CDR1 MDHEN, CDR2 SYDVKM. The length of the CDR3 is 15 residues. J was trimmed by 0 bases and V by 6 bases; bases with no gene match: 4. The CDR3 region is CASRMDRGYQETQYF. CDR3 nucleotide sequence: TGTGCCAGCAGAATGGACAGGGGGTACCAAGAGACCCAGTACTTC. Looking up the rest from reference TRBV28 and TRBJ2-5 gives the full variable domain: DVKVTQSSRYLVKRTGEKVFLECVQDMDHENMFWYRQDPGLGLRLIYFSYDVKMKEKGDIPEGYSVSREKKERFSLILESASTNQTSMYLCASRMDRGYQETQYFGPGTRLLVL.

V and J are TRBV10-3 and TRBJ2-2; TRBD2 matches at 11 bases. V lost 6 bases and J lost 7; bases outside the gene matches: 1. Germline CDR1 is ENHRY and CDR2 is SYGVKD. The CDR3 runs to 13 residues. CDR3 coding DNA: TGTGCCATCAGCGGGACTAGCGGCGGGGAGCTGTTTTTT. This encodes CAISGTSGGELFF.

Comments on this clone: At the DNA level, this CDR3 is encoded by other sequences in the same sample as well. This chain uses TRBV5-4 with TRBJ2-7; the D gene is possibly TRBD1 (5 bases). Germline V CDR1 and CDR2: SGHNT, YYREEE (reference sequence). V lost 3 bases, J lost 2 bases, and 12 bases lay in between. CDR3 length equals 14 residues. DNA for the CDR3: TGTGCCAGCAGCTCGAAGACAGACGCCTACGAGCAGTACTTC. Translation: CASSSKTDAYEQYF.

The chain uses TRBV5-1 and TRBJ1-3, with D hard to call. Germline V gene lookup returns CDR1 SGHRS and CDR2 YFSETQ. The CDR3 sequence is 15 residues long. V was shortened by 4 bases and J by 0 bases, with 11 bases between the two germline ends. CDR3 bases: TGCGCCAGCAGCCTTCTTGGGAGCTCTGGAAACACCATATATTTT. Its protein is CASSLLGSSGNTIYF.

This clone was recorded once. The chain couples TRBV7-6 to TRBJ2-3; 7 positions match TRBD1. The CDR3 extends over 15 amino acids. The V segment lost 6 bases and the J segment 2 bases; nucleotides outside the gene matches: 8. Germline V gives CDR1 SGHVS, CDR2 FNYEAQ. The DNA for the CDR3 is TGTGCCAGCAGGTACACGGGACAGATCACAGATACGCAGTATTTT. Its translation is CASRYTGQITDTQYF.

This clone is a singleton in its sample. The chain employs TRBV30 and TRBJ1-2, with D hard to call. V was trimmed by 2 bases and J by 6 bases, leaving 16 bases between them. Germline V gene sequence: CDR1 GTSNPN, CDR2 SVGIG (reference sequence). The CDR3 spans 14 residues. The CDR3 region is CAWSLEGTWHGYTF. CDR3 DNA sequence: TGTGCCTGGAGTTTGGAGGGAACATGGCATGGCTACACCTTC.

The sample holds one count of this clone. The chain joins TRBV11-2 to TRBJ2-3; D is perhaps TRBD2 (5 bases). Trimming removed 3 bases at V and 0 bases at J, with 10 bases between. Germline V lookup: CDR1 SGHAT, CDR2 FQNNGV. The CDR3 extends over 15 amino acids. Here the CDR3 DNA reads TGTGCCAGCAGCTTTAAAGGCGGGAGCACAGATACGCAGTATTTT. Protein: CASSFKGGSTDTQYF.

This clone has a single count. The chain links TRBV6-6 to TRBJ2-7; no reliable D call. V dropped 6 bases and J dropped 5 bases, with 8 bases sitting between them. CDR1 is MNHNY, CDR2 SVGAGI, per germline (reference sequence). The CDR3 has 11 amino acids. The CDR3 region has the DNA TGTGCCAGCAGCCAATACAACGAGCAGTACTTC. This translates into CASSQYNEQYF.

CDR3 in amino acids: CASSPDLSGEQYF. The CDR3 bases are TGTGCCAGCAGCCCTGATTTATCGGGCGAGCAGTACTTC. The V call is TRBV9, the J call TRBJ2-7; D remains ambiguous. This CDR3 contains 13 residues. Germline V gene sequence: CDR1 SGDLS, CDR2 YYNGEE. Deletions cut 4 bases from V and 6 bases from J, with 14 bases between.

This rearrangement joins TRBV29-1 to TRBJ2-3, with TRBD2 identical over 10 bases. CDR3 length equals 14 residues. Germline-derived CDR1 and CDR2 are SQVTM and ANQGSEA. The junction had 2 bases not matched to a gene; V was cut back by 5 bases and J by 0 bases. The CDR3 nucleotides read TGCAGCGTTTCTAGCGGGAGAAGCACAGATACGCAGTATTTT. This sequence encodes CSVSSGRSTDTQYF.

With respect to this clone: One end of the junction fails to match germline, which may point to a read error. The rearrangement joins TRBV7-7 to TRBJ1-3, with D perhaps matching TRBD1 (6 bases). CDR3 length: 15 amino acids. CDR1 is SSHAT, CDR2 FNYEAQ, per germline (reference sequence). The CDR3 nucleotides are TGTGCTAGCAGCTTAGGTCCAGGGGACGGAAACACCATATATTTT. Translating gives CASSLGPGDGNTIYF.

The chain employs TRBV5-4 and TRBJ1-1; 8 bases line up with TRBD1. With 6 bases clipped from V and 3 bases from J, the junction kept 7 bases outside the gene matches. The CDR3 totals 14 residues. Per the germline V gene, CDR1 is SGHNT and CDR2 is YYREEE (reference sequence). CDR3 loop: CASTLGQGYTEAFF. CDR3 DNA: TGTGCCAGCACCCTAGGACAGGGTTACACTGAAGCTTTCTTT.

Comment on this clone: Within the sample, other DNA sequences also encode this same CDR3. The gene calls are TRBV5-1 and TRBJ2-1, with 11 bases identical to TRBD2. The CDR3 length is 15 residues. With V trimmed by 3 bases and J by 7 bases, 6 bases remained unmatched. Germline loops: CDR1 SGHRS, CDR2 YFSETQ. The CDR3 bases are TGCGCCAGCAGCTCCTTAGCGGGAGGGCCGAATGAGCAGTTCTTC. Residues: CASSSLAGGPNEQFF.

This clone was detected only a few times. Mismatch with germline at one junction end may stem from a read error. The chain has TRBV7-7 and TRBJ2-5; D may be TRBD2 (5 bases). Looked up from germline, CDR1 is SSHAT and CDR2 is FNYEAQ (reference sequence). This CDR3 is built from 13 residues. CDR3 nucleotide sequence: TGTGCTAGCAGCACCGAGGGAGCAGAGACCCAGTACTTC. Amino acids: CASSTEGAETQYF.

In this sample, this clone turned up a few times. The chain recombines TRBV5-1 with TRBJ1-5; D might be TRBD1 (5 bases). Germline CDR1 reads SGHRS; CDR2 reads YFSETQ. Trimming took 5 bases from V and 4 from J, leaving 10 bases between them. This CDR3 spans 13 amino acids. The CDR3 DNA reads as TGCGCCAGCAGGTGGGGGGAAAATCAGCCCCAGCATTTT. Amino acids: CASRWGENQPQHF.

Written as DNA, the CDR3 is TGTGCCAGCAGCTTAGCTACGGTGGGGGACAGCACGGCTTTCTTT. This sequence encodes CASSLATVGDSTAFF. The chain combines TRBV7-9 with TRBJ1-1; TRBD1 matches at 7 bases. This CDR3 is built from 15 residues. Germline values: CDR1 SEHNR, CDR2 FQNEAQ (reference sequence). Trimming at V came to 0 bases and at J to 11 bases, leaving 12 bases not matched to a gene.

This clone has only a few counts. The chain recombines TRBV19 with TRBJ1-2; 10 positions agree with TRBD1. The J segment lost 7 bases and the V segment lost 4 bases, leaving 6 bases of the junction unmatched. Germline V gene data show CDR1 as LNHDA and CDR2 as SQIVND (reference sequence). This CDR3 is built from 14 residues. The DNA for the CDR3 is TGTGCCAGTAGTACGGACAGGGGGACGGGTGGCTACACCTTC. Protein: CASSTDRGTGGYTF.